The 25 T cell receptor beta chains given below trace back to one sample, sequenced in a study of shared clonotypes between healthy human individuals. The assay was immunoSEQ multiplex PCR, and TCRdb's table has in-frame clones only and misses some. The table includes roughly 700,000 clones, about 74% detected once. The sequencing sample was made of memory CD4+ T cells sorted from blood. Indicated subset: CD45RA-negative fraction. The receptors come from a woman aged 30 to 39 in good health.

The V gene is TRBV7-8, the J gene TRBJ2-7; D remains ambiguous. V lost 4 bases to trimming and J lost 3 bases, with 13 bases between them. The germline CDR1 and CDR2 sequences are SGHVS and FQNEAQ. This CDR3 contains 14 residues. DNA for the CDR3: TGTGCCAGCAGCTCGGTGGGTTCAAGCTACGAGCAGTACTTC. Amino acid sequence: CASSSVGSSYEQYF.

This sequence joins TRBV6-6 and TRBJ2-1; 9 nucleotides agree with TRBD1. The V gene's germline CDR1 is MNHNY and CDR2 SVGAGI (reference sequence). J gave up 4 bases and V 5 bases, and 6 bases lay outside the gene matches. The CDR3 sequence is 15 residues long. The CDR3 DNA reads as TGTGCCAGCAGTAAAACAGGGGGCTGGTACAATGAGCAGTTCTTC. Its translation: CASSKTGGWYNEQFF.

This chain uses TRBV28 with TRBJ1-2; D might be TRBD1 (5 bases). The CDR3 is made up of 14 amino acids. The V and J ends lost 5 bases and 4 bases respectively, with 14 bases between them. Looked up from germline, CDR1 is MDHEN and CDR2 is SYDVKM. The CDR3 loop reads CASSPRTSIYGYTF. The CDR3 nucleotides are TGTGCCAGCAGTCCCCGGACAAGTATCTATGGCTACACCTTC.

The J gene is TRBJ2-2, the V gene TRBV14; possibly TRBD1 or TRBD2 for D (6 bases each). This CDR3 spans 18 amino acids. Germline CDR1 and CDR2: SGHDN and FVKESK. V shed 0 bases and J shed 4 bases, with 18 bases lying between them. CDR3 DNA sequence: TGTGCCAGCAGCCAAGATCTGCTGGGGGGCGTGATCACCGGGGAGCTGTTTTTT. Its translation: CASSQDLLGGVITGELFF. Looking up the rest from reference TRBV14 and TRBJ2-2 gives the full variable domain: EAGVTQFPSHSVIEKGQTVTLRCDPISGHDNLYWYRRVMGKEIKFLLHFVKESKQDESGMPNNRFLAERTGGTYSTLKVQPAELEDSGVYFCASSQDLLGGVITGELFFGEGSRLTVL.

V gene TRBV27 combines with J gene TRBJ2-5, with D perhaps TRBD1 or TRBD2 (6 bases each). CDR3 length: 14 residues. Germline assignment: CDR1 MNHEY and CDR2 SMNVEV (reference sequence). The V and J ends lost 2 bases and 5 bases respectively, with 12 bases between them. CDR3 in amino acids: CASSLTTRGETQYF. The CDR3 DNA follows: TGTGCCAGCAGTTTAACGACTAGGGGGGAGACCCAGTACTTC.

This chain connects TRBV28 to TRBJ1-1; tentative D call: TRBD1 (5 bases). CDR1 is MDHEN, CDR2 SYDVKM, per germline. The CDR3 is 17 residues long. V gave up 2 bases and J gave up 0 bases, with 16 bases separating them. As DNA, the CDR3 is TGTGCCAGCAGTTTACGGTTTTTATTAGGGGTGAACACTGAAGCTTTCTTT. This sequence encodes CASSLRFLLGVNTEAFF.

The chain links TRBV5-4 to TRBJ1-4; possibly TRBD1 for D (5 bases). The CDR3 spans 17 residues. V lost 0 bases and J lost 0, with 12 bases in between. CDR1 is SGHNT, CDR2 YYREEE, per germline (reference sequence). CDR3 loop: CASSLGRGWATNEKLFF. Written as DNA, the CDR3 is TGTGCCAGCAGCTTGGGCCGGGGCTGGGCAACTAATGAAAAACTGTTTTTT.

CDR3 protein: CASSSIGPTNTEAFF. The CDR3 nucleotides are TGTGCCAGCAGTTCGATCGGGCCGACAAACACTGAAGCTTTCTTT. The chain is built from TRBV28 and TRBJ1-1; D is undetermined. The CDR3 has 15 residues. Germline lookup yields CDR1 MDHEN and CDR2 SYDVKM. V was shortened by 4 bases and J by 2 bases, with 14 bases between the two germline ends.

This clone was counted once. This chain connects TRBV6-1 to TRBJ1-5, with a possible D match to TRBD1 (5 bases). In germline, CDR1 is MNHNS, CDR2 SASEGT. Deletions cut 3 bases from V and 0 bases from J, with 12 bases between. The CDR3 length is 16 residues. CDR3 DNA sequence: TGTGCCAGCAGTGACCGGGACTGGAATAGCAATCAGCCCCAGCATTTT. It translates to CASSDRDWNSNQPQHF.

The chain combines TRBV11-2 with TRBJ2-5, with D maybe TRBD1 (5 bases). This CDR3 region has 15 residues. V lost 3 bases to trimming and J lost 5 bases, with 16 bases between them. From germline, CDR1 is SGHAT and CDR2 FQNNGV. DNA of the CDR3: TGTGCCAGCAGCTTTGGGCAGGGATACGGGGAGACCCAGTACTTC. Amino acids: CASSFGQGYGETQYF.

V is TRBV2 and J is TRBJ2-1; TRBD2 is a possible D gene (6 bases). With 2 bases removed from V and 6 bases from J, the gap between germline ends came to 8 bases. This CDR3 has 13 residues. From germline, CDR1 is SNHLY and CDR2 FYNNEI. CDR3 amino acids: CASSEFSGNEQFF. The CDR3 coding sequence is TGTGCCAGCAGTGAATTTAGCGGCAATGAGCAGTTCTTC.

This chain joins TRBV18 and TRBJ1-4, with D hard to call. The CDR3 is made up of 16 amino acids. The V and J ends lost 3 bases and 8 bases respectively, with 19 bases between them. Germline lookup yields CDR1 KGHSH and CDR2 LQKENI. The DNA for the CDR3 is TGTGCCAGCTCACCCCGCAATCCAGGAGTGCACGAAAAACTGTTTTTT. Translating gives CASSPRNPGVHEKLFF. Full variable domain (rest looked up from reference TRBV18 and TRBJ1-4): NAGVMQNPRHLVRRRGQEARLRCSPMKGHSHVYWYRQLPEEGLKFMVYLQKENIIDESGMPKERFSAEFPKEGPSILRIQQVVRGDSAAYFCASSPRNPGVHEKLFFGSGTQLSVL.

V is TRBV18 and J is TRBJ1-1; no clear D. V lost 2 bases and J 0 bases, leaving 10 bases between the germline ends. Germline CDR1 reads KGHSH; CDR2 reads LQKENI. This CDR3 comprises 15 residues. The CDR3 is CASSPKGAMNTEAFF. DNA for the CDR3: TGTGCCAGCTCACCAAAGGGAGCCATGAACACTGAAGCTTTCTTT.

The rearrangement links TRBV2 to TRBJ2-1; D is possibly TRBD2 (5 bases). Per germline, CDR1 SNHLY and CDR2 FYNNEI. This CDR3 has 12 amino acids. Trimming stripped 4 bases from V and 6 bases from J, with 7 bases between. CDR3 amino acids: CASSGAVNEQFF. CDR3 nucleotide sequence: TGTGCCAGCAGTGGAGCGGTCAATGAGCAGTTCTTC.

V gene TRBV19 combines with J gene TRBJ2-7; 8 bases are a match to TRBD1. Germline trimming cut 3 bases from V and 2 bases from J; bases unmatched to any gene: 6. Germline CDR1 and CDR2: LNHDA and SQIVND (reference sequence). There are 15 residues in the CDR3. The CDR3 spells CASSILGTGTYEQYF. The CDR3 DNA is TGTGCCAGTAGTATCTTGGGGACAGGAACCTACGAGCAGTACTTC. Complete variable domain (other parts from reference TRBV19 and TRBJ2-7): DGGITQSPKYLFRKEGQNVTLSCEQNLNHDAMYWYRQDPGQGLRLIYYSQIVNDFQKGDIAEGYSVSREKKESFPLTVTSAQKNPTAFYLCASSILGTGTYEQYFGPGTRLTVT.

The CDR3 DNA is TGTGCCAGCAGCTACGGACTAGCGGACTACAATGAGCAGTTCTTC. This encodes CASSYGLADYNEQFF. V gene TRBV7-3 combines with J gene TRBJ2-1; the match to TRBD2 covers 10 bases. Germline values: CDR1 SGHTA, CDR2 FQGTGA. The CDR3 contains 15 residues. Trimming at V came to 4 bases and at J to 3 bases, leaving 3 bases not matched to a gene.

This chain joins TRBV5-1 and TRBJ2-2; the match to TRBD2 covers 7 bases. This CDR3 is 17 amino acids long. CDR1 is SGHRS, CDR2 YFSETQ, per germline. J gave up 5 bases and V 0 bases, and 10 bases lay outside the gene matches. The DNA of the CDR3 is TGCGCCAGCAGCTTGGCCGGGACTATTGATTTTACCGGGGAGCTGTTTTTT. Its protein product is CASSLAGTIDFTGELFF.

A single count supports this clone. The V call is TRBV28, the J call TRBJ1-2, with 7 nucleotides matching TRBD1. The V segment lost 5 bases and the J segment 1 base; nucleotides outside the gene matches: 10. CDR1 is MDHEN and CDR2 is SYDVKM in the germline V gene. The CDR3 extends over 16 amino acids. The CDR3 DNA sequence: TGTGCCAGCAGTCCGTCAGGGGGACCCGTTAACTATGGCTACACCTTC. It specifies CASSPSGGPVNYGYTF.

This chain uses TRBV12-5 with TRBJ2-7; 8 positions agree with TRBD2. The germline V gene encodes CDR1 LGHNT and CDR2 FRNRAP. CDR3 length equals 16 residues. Trimming at V came to 3 bases and at J to 4 bases, leaving 11 bases not matched to a gene. CDR3 DNA: TGTGCTAGTGGTTTAGGGACTAGACCTTTCATATACGAGCAGTACTTC. Its translation is CASGLGTRPFIYEQYF.

V and J are TRBV12-5 and TRBJ2-1, with 7 bases that match TRBD2. J lost 1 base, V lost 0 bases, and 18 bases had no gene match. CDR1 and CDR2 (germline): LGHNT, FRNRAP. The length of the CDR3 is 21 residues. CDR3 amino acids: CASGLVLRGLAVNTSYNEQFF. CDR3 DNA sequence: TGTGCTAGTGGTTTGGTACTGAGAGGGCTAGCGGTTAACACATCCTACAATGAGCAGTTCTTC.

This clone was recorded a few times. This chain joins TRBV14 and TRBJ2-1; D is ambiguous. This CDR3 comprises 16 residues. Looked up from germline, CDR1 is SGHDN and CDR2 is FVKESK. V lost 0 bases and J lost 5, with 14 bases in between. CDR3 DNA: TGTGCCAGCAGCCAAGATAAGCGCGCAGTCGACAATGAGCAGTTCTTC. This translates into CASSQDKRAVDNEQFF.

The CDR3 bases are TGCGCCAGCAGCCAACCGACAGGGGGGGAGGCCAAAAACATTCAGTACTTC. As protein: CASSQPTGGEAKNIQYF. V gene TRBV4-1 combines with J gene TRBJ2-4; 9 bases line up with TRBD1. The CDR3 covers 17 residues. The germline gives CDR1 MGHRA, CDR2 YSYEKL. V lost 2 bases, J lost 1 base, and 6 bases stayed unmatched.

As regards this clone: Other DNA sequences of this sample code for an identical CDR3. This chain connects TRBV27 to TRBJ2-2; 8 bases map to TRBD2. The CDR3 totals 15 residues. Trimming removed 5 bases from V and 6 bases from J; junction bases left unmatched: 8. Germline V gene lookup returns CDR1 MNHEY and CDR2 SMNVEV (reference sequence). The CDR3 nucleotides are TGTGCCAGCAGTCGAACTAGCGGAATCGCCGGGGAGCTGTTTTTT. As protein: CASSRTSGIAGELFF.

The rearrangement links TRBV5-1 to TRBJ1-1; tentatively, D is TRBD1 (5 bases). There are 14 residues in the CDR3. With 7 bases removed from V and 3 bases from J, the gap between germline ends came to 16 bases. Germline V gene lookup returns CDR1 SGHRS and CDR2 YFSETQ. CDR3 in amino acids: CASLLRGGDTEAFF. The CDR3 DNA reads TGCGCCAGCCTACTTAGGGGAGGGGACACTGAAGCTTTCTTT.

The chain combines TRBV14 with TRBJ1-2; the match to TRBD1 covers 7 bases. The ends lost 2 bases at V and 8 bases at J; junction bases unmatched: 5. This CDR3 region has 13 residues. Looked up from germline, CDR1 is SGHDN and CDR2 is FVKESK. CDR3 sequence: CASSQLQGSGYTF. Written as DNA, the CDR3 is TGTGCCAGCAGCCAATTACAGGGGAGCGGCTACACCTTC.